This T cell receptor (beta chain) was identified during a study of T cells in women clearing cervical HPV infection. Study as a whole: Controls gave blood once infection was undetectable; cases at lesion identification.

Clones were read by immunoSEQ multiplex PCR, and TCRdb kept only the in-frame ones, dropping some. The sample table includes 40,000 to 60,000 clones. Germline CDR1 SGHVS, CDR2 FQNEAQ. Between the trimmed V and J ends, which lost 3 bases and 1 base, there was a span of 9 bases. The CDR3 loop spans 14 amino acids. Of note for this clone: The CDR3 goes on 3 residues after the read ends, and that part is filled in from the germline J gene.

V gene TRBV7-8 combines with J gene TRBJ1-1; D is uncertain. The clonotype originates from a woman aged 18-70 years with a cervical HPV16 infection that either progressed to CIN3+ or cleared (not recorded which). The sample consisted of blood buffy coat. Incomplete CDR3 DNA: TGTGCCAGCAGCTTTGGGCTGGAGAACACTGAA. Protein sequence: CASSFGLENTE. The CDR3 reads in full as CASSFGLENTEAFF.